The TCR beta chain described here comes from a study of Ad26.COV2.S vaccination and SARS-CoV-2 variants (dated by TCRdb to the early 2020s). For context, the study as a whole: Vaccine-arm donors came from COV1001, a multicentre, randomized, double-blind, placebo-controlled phase I-IIa trial of Ad26.COV2.S in healthy adults. Dosing of Ad26.COV2.S was intramuscular, at either 5x10^10 or 1x10^11 viral particles, delivered as one shot or as two shots spaced 56 days apart. Participants in the trial were split at random into five groups of five each, receiving low-dose or high-dose Ad26.COV2.S once or twice, or else placebo on both occasions. Investigators remained blinded to trial group allocation during experiments and outcome assessment. The TCR-sequenced set comprised around 30 samples: about 19 Ad26.COV2.S vaccine recipients, 5 placebo recipients and 8 SARS-CoV-2 convalescent individuals. The specificity and breadth of SARS-CoV-2-reactive T cell receptors after Ad26.COV2.S vaccination were assessed by TCRbeta repertoire sequencing.

With respect to this clone: The antigen this receptor binds is unknown. Base qualities are not provided; no much larger clone lies one nucleotide away.

V gives up 4 bases and J gives up 0 bases, and the segment between their germline ends measures 17 bases. From its cysteine to its phenylalanine, the CDR3 spans 17 amino acids. The CDR3 DNA has 51 bases and is translated from base 1. From a lookup of the germline V gene, CDR1 and CDR2 are MGHRA and YSYEKL. Results the study describes overall, beyond this receptor: The study lacked the statistical power to compare responses across vaccine doses or regimens. Spike-specific TCR breadth was higher in Ad26.COV2.S recipients than in placebo recipients (P = 0.0014). After vaccination, substantial breadth of spike-specific CD8+ and CD4+ T cell responses was reported. The authors noted that the TCR breadth and depth analyses may have underestimated total T cell responses. Comparable non-spike TCR breadth was observed between vaccine and placebo recipients, consistent with only spike being contained in the vaccine.

The sample's treatment or condition, from its label and the paper: about 20 received Ad26.COV2.S at low or high dose, single or two shots; about 5 received placebo; per-sample allocation not given. For vaccine and placebo recipients, the sequenced repertoires came from samples collected on day 63 after the first injection. Cohort 1b enrolled fewer than 30 adults aged 18-55 years at a single site in Boston, USA, between 29 July and 7 August 2020. Ad26.COV2.S consisted of a replication-incompetent adenovirus type 26 vector by which a prefusion-stabilized SARS-CoV-2 spike protein from the original Wuhan strain was expressed. The immunoSEQ Assay was used to sequence TCRbeta CDR3 regions. After extraction, genomic DNA underwent amplification by bias-controlled multiplex PCR, followed by high-throughput sequencing. In the paper's pipeline: To quantify the absolute abundance of every unique TCRbeta CDR3 region, sequences were collapsed and filtered. T cell fraction was estimated by normalizing TCRbeta template counts to usable DNA, with usable DNA measured through amplification of reference genes found in all nucleated cells. Repertoire TCRs were annotated as SARS-CoV-2-specific when V gene, CDR3 amino acid sequence and J gene were exactly matched to a known reactive TCR set. The reference SARS-CoV-2 TCR set was obtained from MIRA and was filtered for enrichment in COVID-19-positive ImmuneCODE repertoires, whereby public or cross-reactive TCRs were removed. Using the MIRA antigens, annotated TCRs were further analysed by specific ORF or by position within an ORF. Depth was the summed frequency of annotated unique rearrangements, while breadth was defined as annotated unique rearrangements over total unique productive rearrangements. Two-sided Wilcoxon rank-sum tests were applied when comparing TCR breadth between groups. As stored in TCRdb, this immuneACCESS dataset retains in-frame rearrangements with V and J assigned. A fraction of the clones does not appear; measured against another copy, unresolved V genes explain less than half of the discrepancy, and the remainder lacks a known reason. From that table come the V and J calls and clone size; the DNA was used to work out D and trimming. For this sample there are approximately 460,000 clones; about 88% appear just once. The ten largest make up over 1.5% of the sample.

The chain is made from TRBV4-1 and TRBJ2-3; TRBD2 might be the D gene, on 6 matching bases. Sample: peripheral blood, taken in a trial of Ad26.COV2.S vaccine versus placebo. This receptor was taken from a person aged 18-65 years who received the Ad26.COV2.S COVID-19 vaccine or a placebo. The CDR3 reads as follows: CASSPGPFSGSTDTQYF. The DNA sequence is as follows: TGCGCCAGCAGCCCAGGCCCCTTTAGCGGTAGCACAGATACGCAGTATTTT.